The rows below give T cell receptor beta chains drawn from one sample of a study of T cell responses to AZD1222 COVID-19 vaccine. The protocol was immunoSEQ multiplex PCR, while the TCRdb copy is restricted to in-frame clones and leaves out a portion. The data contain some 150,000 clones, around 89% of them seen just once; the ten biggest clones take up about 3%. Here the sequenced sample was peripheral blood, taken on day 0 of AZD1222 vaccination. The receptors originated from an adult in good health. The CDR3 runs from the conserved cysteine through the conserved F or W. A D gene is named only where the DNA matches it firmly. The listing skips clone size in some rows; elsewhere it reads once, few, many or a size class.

cdr3_aa: CASSEWRTDTQYF; cdr3_nt: TGTGCCAGCAGCGAGTGGCGCACAGATACGCAGTATTTT; v_call: TRBV9; clone_size: -; j_call: TRBJ2-3; d_call: -; cdr3_length: 13
cdr3_aa: CASSFGASDTDTQYF; cdr3_nt: TGTGCCAGCAGCTTTGGGGCTAGCGACACAGATACGCAGTATTTT; v_call: TRBV6-2/TRBV6-3; clone_size: -; j_call: TRBJ2-3; d_call: -; cdr3_length: 15
cdr3_aa: CASSYPGLAAHQETQYF; cdr3_nt: TGTGCCAGCAGTTACCCAGGACTAGCGGCACACCAAGAGACCCAGTACTTC; v_call: TRBV6-2/TRBV6-3; clone_size: -; j_call: TRBJ2-5; d_call: TRBD2; cdr3_length: 17
cdr3_aa: CASSRGGNYGYTF; cdr3_nt: TGTGCCAGCAGTCGAGGGGGGAACTATGGCTACACCTTC; v_call: TRBV6-5; clone_size: -; j_call: TRBJ1-2; d_call: -; cdr3_length: 13
cdr3_aa: CASSLLLGGGRSPLHF; cdr3_nt: TGTGCCAGCAGTCTTCTCCTGGGCGGGGGGAGGTCACCCCTCCACTTT; v_call: TRBV7-6; clone_size: once; j_call: TRBJ1-6; d_call: -; cdr3_length: 16
cdr3_aa: CASSYLSNYGYTF; cdr3_nt: TGTGCCAGCAGTTATTTAAGTAACTATGGCTACACCTTC; v_call: TRBV6-2/TRBV6-3; clone_size: -; j_call: TRBJ1-2; d_call: -; cdr3_length: 13
cdr3_aa: CASSSRPTSAYSGANVLTF; cdr3_nt: TGTGCCAGCAGCTCCCGCCCGACTAGCGCCTACTCTGGGGCCAACGTCCTGACTTTC; v_call: TRBV9; clone_size: once; j_call: TRBJ2-6; d_call: TRBD2; cdr3_length: 19
cdr3_aa: CATSRDLVDSHGYTF; cdr3_nt: TGTGCCACCAGCAGAGATCTAGTAGACAGCCATGGCTACACCTTC; v_call: TRBV15; clone_size: -; j_call: TRBJ1-2; d_call: -; cdr3_length: 15
cdr3_aa: CASSLLAGGNNEQFF; cdr3_nt: TGTGCCAGCAGCTTACTAGCGGGGGGGAACAATGAGCAGTTCTTC; v_call: TRBV6-6; clone_size: -; j_call: TRBJ2-1; d_call: TRBD2; cdr3_length: 15
cdr3_aa: CASSSSGHLNEKLFF; cdr3_nt: TGTGCCAGCAGCTCATCGGGACACCTTAATGAAAAACTGTTTTTT; v_call: TRBV5-4; clone_size: -; j_call: TRBJ1-4; d_call: -; cdr3_length: 15
cdr3_aa: CATSDLGRAFF; cdr3_nt: TGTGCCACCAGCGACTTAGGTAGAGCTTTCTTT; v_call: TRBV6-2/TRBV6-3; clone_size: -; j_call: TRBJ1-1; d_call: -; cdr3_length: 11
cdr3_aa: CASSPALYPNEQFF; cdr3_nt: TGTGCCAGCAGTCCGGCTCTTTACCCCAATGAGCAGTTCTTC; v_call: TRBV25-1; clone_size: -; j_call: TRBJ2-1; d_call: -; cdr3_length: 14
cdr3_aa: CASSSPLNYNEQFF; cdr3_nt: TGTGCCAGCAGCTCCCCCCTCAACTACAATGAGCAGTTCTTC; v_call: TRBV7-9; clone_size: once; j_call: TRBJ2-1; d_call: -; cdr3_length: 14
cdr3_aa: CASSKVAEGTGSHLSSYNEQFF; cdr3_nt: -; v_call: TRBV21-1; clone_size: -; j_call: TRBJ2-1; d_call: -; cdr3_length: 22
cdr3_aa: CASSPTSGTSVKTQYF; cdr3_nt: TGTGCCAGCAGCCCGACCTCCGGGACTAGTGTGAAGACCCAGTACTTC; v_call: TRBV13; clone_size: -; j_call: TRBJ2-5; d_call: TRBD2; cdr3_length: 16
cdr3_aa: CASSPRINRPSTDTQYF; cdr3_nt: TGTGCCAGCAGCCCGAGGATAAACAGGCCTAGCACAGATACGCAGTATTTT; v_call: TRBV7-2; clone_size: -; j_call: TRBJ2-3; d_call: -; cdr3_length: 17
cdr3_aa: CASSRGGTGDYEQYF; cdr3_nt: TGTGCCAGCAGCAGAGGGGGGACAGGGGACTACGAGCAGTACTTC; v_call: TRBV7-6; clone_size: -; j_call: TRBJ2-7; d_call: TRBD1; cdr3_length: 15
cdr3_aa: CASSLLGTSGRVDEQFF; cdr3_nt: TGTGCCAGCAGCTTGTTGGGGACTAGCGGGAGAGTGGATGAGCAGTTCTTC; v_call: TRBV5-6; clone_size: -; j_call: TRBJ2-1; d_call: TRBD2; cdr3_length: 17
cdr3_aa: CASSQGYNEQFF; cdr3_nt: TGCGCCAGCAGTCAGGGTTACAATGAGCAGTTCTTC; v_call: TRBV4-3; clone_size: -; j_call: TRBJ2-1; d_call: -; cdr3_length: 12
cdr3_aa: CASSVDTAQDTEAFF; cdr3_nt: TGTGCCAGCAGCGTAGATACGGCCCAAGACACTGAAGCTTTCTTT; v_call: TRBV9; clone_size: -; j_call: TRBJ1-1; d_call: -; cdr3_length: 15
cdr3_aa: CATSRRGNTEAFF; cdr3_nt: TGTGCCACCAGCAGGCGGGGGAACACTGAAGCTTTCTTT; v_call: TRBV15; clone_size: -; j_call: TRBJ1-1; d_call: -; cdr3_length: 13
cdr3_aa: CASSPGLAGGGEQFF; cdr3_nt: TGTGCCAGCAGCCCCGGACTAGCGGGAGGTGGGGAGCAGTTCTTC; v_call: TRBV13; clone_size: -; j_call: TRBJ2-1; d_call: TRBD2; cdr3_length: 15
cdr3_aa: CASSLSQVTEAFF; cdr3_nt: TGTGCCAGCAGCTTATCACAGGTCACTGAAGCTTTCTTT; v_call: TRBV7-2; clone_size: -; j_call: TRBJ1-1; d_call: -; cdr3_length: 13
cdr3_aa: CASSLGQGFVRYTF; cdr3_nt: TGTGCCAGCAGCCTGGGACAGGGGTTTGTGCGCTACACCTTC; v_call: TRBV7-9; clone_size: -; j_call: TRBJ1-2; d_call: TRBD1; cdr3_length: 14
cdr3_aa: CASSPAGTPIYEQYF; cdr3_nt: TGTGCCAGCTCACCTGCGGGGACTCCTATTTACGAGCAGTACTTC; v_call: TRBV18; clone_size: -; j_call: TRBJ2-7; d_call: -; cdr3_length: 15
cdr3_aa: CASSLYPLAVSYNEQFF; cdr3_nt: TGCGCCAGCAGCCTTTACCCTCTAGCGGTCTCCTACAATGAGCAGTTCTTC; v_call: TRBV4-1; clone_size: -; j_call: TRBJ2-1; d_call: TRBD2; cdr3_length: 17
cdr3_aa: CASSLRDLYNEQFF; cdr3_nt: TGTGCCAGCAGCTTAAGGGACTTATACAATGAGCAGTTCTTC; v_call: TRBV7-8; clone_size: -; j_call: TRBJ2-1; d_call: -; cdr3_length: 14
cdr3_aa: CASSPPLTALLYGELFF; cdr3_nt: TGTGCCAGCAGCCCCCCGCTGACAGCCCTTTTGTACGGGGAGCTGTTTTTT; v_call: TRBV7-6; clone_size: -; j_call: TRBJ2-2; d_call: -; cdr3_length: 17
cdr3_aa: CATSRDEQGPYTEAFF; cdr3_nt: TGTGCCACCAGCAGAGATGAACAGGGGCCATACACTGAAGCTTTCTTT; v_call: TRBV15; clone_size: -; j_call: TRBJ1-1; d_call: TRBD1; cdr3_length: 16
cdr3_aa: CASSFGQSYGYTF; cdr3_nt: TGTGCCAGCAGTTTCGGGCAGTCCTATGGCTACACCTTC; v_call: TRBV28; clone_size: -; j_call: TRBJ1-2; d_call: -; cdr3_length: 13
cdr3_aa: CASSFGDSPLHF; cdr3_nt: TGTGCCAGCAGCTTTGGGGATTCACCCCTCCACTTT; v_call: TRBV7-2; clone_size: -; j_call: TRBJ1-6; d_call: -; cdr3_length: 12
cdr3_aa: CATSRDPAPQETQYF; cdr3_nt: TGTGCCACCAGCAGAGACCCTGCTCCACAAGAGACCCAGTACTTC; v_call: TRBV15; clone_size: -; j_call: TRBJ2-5; d_call: -; cdr3_length: 15
cdr3_aa: CASSMGGQAFF; cdr3_nt: TGTGCCAGTAGTATGGGGGGGCAAGCTTTCTTT; v_call: TRBV19; clone_size: once; j_call: TRBJ1-1; d_call: -; cdr3_length: 11
cdr3_aa: CASSYVEQAYEQYF; cdr3_nt: TGTGCCAGCAGTTACGTCGAACAGGCCTACGAGCAGTACTTC; v_call: TRBV6-2/TRBV6-3; clone_size: few; j_call: TRBJ2-7; d_call: -; cdr3_length: 14
cdr3_aa: CAISVTGRMNTEAFF; cdr3_nt: TGTGCCATCAGTGTTACCGGACGGATGAACACTGAAGCTTTCTTT; v_call: TRBV10-3; clone_size: -; j_call: TRBJ1-1; d_call: -; cdr3_length: 15
cdr3_aa: CASSAGGGVDEQFF; cdr3_nt: TGCGCCAGCAGTGCAGGGGGCGGGGTGGATGAGCAGTTCTTC; v_call: TRBV4-3; clone_size: -; j_call: TRBJ2-1; d_call: TRBD1; cdr3_length: 14
cdr3_aa: CASSLGTSGGTDTQYF; cdr3_nt: TGTGCCAGCAGCTTAGGGACTAGCGGGGGAACAGATACGCAGTATTTT; v_call: TRBV7-6; clone_size: few; j_call: TRBJ2-3; d_call: TRBD2; cdr3_length: 16
cdr3_aa: CASSYPREPAGNTIYF; cdr3_nt: TGTGCCAGCAGCTACCCCAGGGAACCGGCTGGAAACACCATATATTTT; v_call: TRBV21-1; clone_size: -; j_call: TRBJ1-3; d_call: -; cdr3_length: 16